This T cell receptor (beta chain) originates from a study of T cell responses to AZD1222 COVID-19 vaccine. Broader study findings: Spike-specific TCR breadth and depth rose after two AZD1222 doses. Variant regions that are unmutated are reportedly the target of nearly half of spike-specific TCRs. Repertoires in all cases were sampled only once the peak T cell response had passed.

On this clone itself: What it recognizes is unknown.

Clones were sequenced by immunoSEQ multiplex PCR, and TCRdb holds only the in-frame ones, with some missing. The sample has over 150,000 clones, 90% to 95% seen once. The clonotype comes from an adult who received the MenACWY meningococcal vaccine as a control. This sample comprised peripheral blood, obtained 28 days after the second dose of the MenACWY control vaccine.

Here the CDR3 reads CASSSDRGLGSDGYTF. The CDR3 bases are TGCGCCAGCAGCTCCGACAGGGGATTAGGTAGTGATGGCTACACCTTC. The chain employs TRBV10-2 and TRBJ1-2, with 8 bases matching TRBD1. CDR3 size: 16 residues. The V gene end was trimmed by 6 bases and the J gene end by 6 bases; junction bases not matched to a gene: 15. In germline, CDR1 is WSHSY, CDR2 SAAADI.